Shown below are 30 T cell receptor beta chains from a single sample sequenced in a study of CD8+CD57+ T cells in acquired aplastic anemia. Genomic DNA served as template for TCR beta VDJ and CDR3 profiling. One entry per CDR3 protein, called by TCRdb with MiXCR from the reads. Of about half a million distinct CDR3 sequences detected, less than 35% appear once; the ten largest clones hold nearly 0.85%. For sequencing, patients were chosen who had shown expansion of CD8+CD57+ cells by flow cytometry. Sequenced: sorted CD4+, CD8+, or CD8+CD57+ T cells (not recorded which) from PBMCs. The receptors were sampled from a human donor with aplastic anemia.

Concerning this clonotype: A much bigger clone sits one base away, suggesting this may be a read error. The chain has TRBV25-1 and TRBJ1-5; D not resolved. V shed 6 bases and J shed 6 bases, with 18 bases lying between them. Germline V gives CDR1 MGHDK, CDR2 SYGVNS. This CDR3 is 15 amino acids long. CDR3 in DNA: TGTGCCAGCAGCCCTGGCTTCACGGGAACTCAGCCCCAGCATTTT. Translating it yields CASSPGFTGTQPQHF.

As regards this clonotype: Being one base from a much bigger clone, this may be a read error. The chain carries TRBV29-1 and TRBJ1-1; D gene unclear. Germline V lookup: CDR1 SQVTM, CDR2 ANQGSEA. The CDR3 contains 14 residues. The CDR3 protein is CSVERAGSNTEASF. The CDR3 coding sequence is TGCAGCGTTGAACGGGCGGGCTCCAACACTGAAGCTTCCTTT.

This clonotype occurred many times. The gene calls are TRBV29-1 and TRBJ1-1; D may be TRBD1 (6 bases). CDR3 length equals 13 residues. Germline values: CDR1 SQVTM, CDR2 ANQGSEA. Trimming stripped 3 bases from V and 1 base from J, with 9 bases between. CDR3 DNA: TGCAGCGTTGAGGGCAGGGGGAACACTGAAGCTTTCTTT. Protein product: CSVEGRGNTEAFF.

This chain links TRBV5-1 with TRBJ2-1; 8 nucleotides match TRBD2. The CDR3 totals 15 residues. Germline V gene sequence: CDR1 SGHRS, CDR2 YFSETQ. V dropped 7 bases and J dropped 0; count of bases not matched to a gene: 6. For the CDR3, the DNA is TGCGCCAGCGCTGAGGGGACTAGCTCCTACAATGAGCAGTTCTTC. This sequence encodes CASAEGTSSYNEQFF. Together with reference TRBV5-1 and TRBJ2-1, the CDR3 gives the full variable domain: KAGVTQTPRYLIKTRGQQVTLSCSPISGHRSVSWYQQTPGQGLQFLFEYFSETQRNKGNFPGRFSGRQFSNSRSEMNVSTLELGDSALYLCASAEGTSSYNEQFFGPGTRLTVL.

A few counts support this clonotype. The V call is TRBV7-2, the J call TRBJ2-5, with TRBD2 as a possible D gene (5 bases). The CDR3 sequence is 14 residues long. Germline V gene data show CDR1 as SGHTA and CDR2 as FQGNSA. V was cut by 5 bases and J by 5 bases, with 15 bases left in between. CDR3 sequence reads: CASSRGRRQETQYF. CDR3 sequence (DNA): TGTGCCAGCAGCCGCGGACGGAGGCAGGAGACCCAGTACTTC.

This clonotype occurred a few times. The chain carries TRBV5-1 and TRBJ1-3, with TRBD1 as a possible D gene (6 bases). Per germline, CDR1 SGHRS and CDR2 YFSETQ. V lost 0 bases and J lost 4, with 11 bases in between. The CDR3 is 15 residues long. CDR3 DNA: TGCGCCAGCAGCTTGGCGTCAGGACAGGGAAACACCATATATTTT. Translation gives CASSLASGQGNTIYF.

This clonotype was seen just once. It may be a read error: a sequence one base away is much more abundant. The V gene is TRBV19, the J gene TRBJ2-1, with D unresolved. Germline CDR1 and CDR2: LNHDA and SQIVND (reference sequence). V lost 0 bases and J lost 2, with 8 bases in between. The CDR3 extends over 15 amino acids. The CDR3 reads CASSIDRITYNEQFF. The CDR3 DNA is TGTGCCAGTAGTATAGACCGGATAACCTACAATGAGCAGTTCTTC.

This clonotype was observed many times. The CDR3 region is CASSLSLNTEAFF. The DNA for the CDR3 is TGTGCCAGCAGCTTATCGTTGAACACTGAAGCTTTCTTT. The J gene is TRBJ1-1, the V gene TRBV7-9; D is undetermined. The CDR3 length is 13 residues. V lost 2 bases and J 0 bases, leaving 4 bases between the germline ends. The germline V gene has CDR1 SEHNR and CDR2 FQNEAQ (reference sequence).

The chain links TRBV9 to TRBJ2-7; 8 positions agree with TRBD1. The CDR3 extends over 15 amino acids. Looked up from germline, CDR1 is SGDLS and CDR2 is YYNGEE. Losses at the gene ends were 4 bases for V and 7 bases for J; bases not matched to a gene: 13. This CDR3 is CASSRDRGTYNEQYF. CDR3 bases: TGTGCCAGCAGCCGCGACAGGGGTACCTACAATGAGCAGTACTTC.

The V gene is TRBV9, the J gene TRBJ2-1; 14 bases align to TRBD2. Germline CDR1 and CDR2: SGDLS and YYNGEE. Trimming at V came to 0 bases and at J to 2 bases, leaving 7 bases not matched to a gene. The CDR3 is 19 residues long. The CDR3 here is CASSVGTSGGRGAYNEQFF. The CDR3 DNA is TGTGCCAGCAGCGTAGGGACTAGCGGGGGGCGGGGGGCCTACAATGAGCAGTTCTTC. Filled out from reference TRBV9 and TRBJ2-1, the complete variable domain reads DSGVTQTPKHLITATGQRVTLRCSPRSGDLSVYWYQQSLDQGLQFLIQYYNGEERAKGNILERFSAQQFPDLHSELNLSSLELGDSALYFCASSVGTSGGRGAYNEQFFGPGTRLTVL.

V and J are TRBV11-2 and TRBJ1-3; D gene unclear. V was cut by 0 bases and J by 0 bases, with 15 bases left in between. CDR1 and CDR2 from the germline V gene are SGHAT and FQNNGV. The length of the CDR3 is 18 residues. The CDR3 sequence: CASSLESLRTLSGNTIYF. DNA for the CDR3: TGTGCCAGCAGCTTAGAATCGCTTAGGACGCTCTCTGGAAACACCATATATTTT.

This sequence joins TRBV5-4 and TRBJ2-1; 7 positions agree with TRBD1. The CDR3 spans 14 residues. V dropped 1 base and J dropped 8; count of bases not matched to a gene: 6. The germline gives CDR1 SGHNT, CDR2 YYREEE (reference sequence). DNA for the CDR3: TGTGCCAGCAGCTTGAACAGGGGTAAGCATGAGCAGTTCTTC. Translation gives CASSLNRGKHEQFF.

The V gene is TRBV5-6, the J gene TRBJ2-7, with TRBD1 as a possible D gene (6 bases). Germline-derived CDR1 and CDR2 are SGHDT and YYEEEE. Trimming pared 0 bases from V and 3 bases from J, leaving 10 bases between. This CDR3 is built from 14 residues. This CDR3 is CASSLVPGDYEQYF. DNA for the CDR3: TGTGCCAGCAGCTTGGTTCCAGGGGACTACGAGCAGTACTTC.

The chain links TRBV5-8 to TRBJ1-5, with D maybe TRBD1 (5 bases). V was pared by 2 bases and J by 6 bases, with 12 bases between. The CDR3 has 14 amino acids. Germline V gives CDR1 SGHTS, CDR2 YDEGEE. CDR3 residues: CASSFQGWSQPQHF. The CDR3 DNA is TGTGCCAGCAGCTTTCAGGGTTGGAGTCAGCCCCAGCATTTT. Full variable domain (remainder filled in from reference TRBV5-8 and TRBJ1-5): EAGVTQSPTHLIKTRGQQATLRCSPISGHTSVYWYQQALGLGLQFLLWYDEGEERNRGNFPPRFSGRQFPNYSSELNVNALELEDSALYLCASSFQGWSQPQHFGDGTRLSIL.

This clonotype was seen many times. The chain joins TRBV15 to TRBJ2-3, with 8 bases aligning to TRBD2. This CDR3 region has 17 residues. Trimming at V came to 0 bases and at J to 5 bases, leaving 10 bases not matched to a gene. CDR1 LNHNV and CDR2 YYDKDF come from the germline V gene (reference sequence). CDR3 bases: TGTGCCACCAGCAGAGATCGGGGCGGGGGGCAGGTAGATACGCAGTATTTT. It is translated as CATSRDRGGGQVDTQYF.

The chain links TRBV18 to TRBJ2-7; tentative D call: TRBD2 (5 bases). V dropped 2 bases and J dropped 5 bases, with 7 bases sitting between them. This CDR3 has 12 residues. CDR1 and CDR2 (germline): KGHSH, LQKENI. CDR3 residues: CASSPTGDEQYF. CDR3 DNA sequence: TGTGCCAGCTCACCAACCGGGGACGAGCAGTACTTC.

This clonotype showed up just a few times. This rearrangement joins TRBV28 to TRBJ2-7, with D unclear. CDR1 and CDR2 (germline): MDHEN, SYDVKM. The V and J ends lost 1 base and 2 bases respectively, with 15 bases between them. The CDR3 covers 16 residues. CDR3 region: CASSLYLGGFTYEQYF. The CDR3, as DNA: TGTGCCAGCAGTTTATACTTGGGTGGGTTTACCTACGAGCAGTACTTC.

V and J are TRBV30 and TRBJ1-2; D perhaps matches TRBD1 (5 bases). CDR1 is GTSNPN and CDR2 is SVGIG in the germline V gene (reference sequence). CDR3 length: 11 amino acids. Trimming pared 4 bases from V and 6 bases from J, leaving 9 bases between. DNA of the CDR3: TGTGCCTGGACTAAGACAGATGGCTACACCTTC. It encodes CAWTKTDGYTF.

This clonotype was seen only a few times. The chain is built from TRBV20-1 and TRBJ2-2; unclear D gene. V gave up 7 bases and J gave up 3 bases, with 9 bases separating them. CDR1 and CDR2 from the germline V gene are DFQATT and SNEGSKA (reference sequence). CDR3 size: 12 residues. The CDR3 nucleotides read TGCAGTGGTTCTCTCCACACCGGGGAGCTGTTTTTT. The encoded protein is CSGSLHTGELFF.

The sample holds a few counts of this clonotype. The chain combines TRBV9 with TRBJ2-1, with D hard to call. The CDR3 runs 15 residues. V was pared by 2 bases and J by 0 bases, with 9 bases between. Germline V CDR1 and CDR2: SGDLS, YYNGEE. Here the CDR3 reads CASSVSWSSYNEQFF. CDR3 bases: TGTGCCAGCAGCGTTAGTTGGAGCTCCTACAATGAGCAGTTCTTC.

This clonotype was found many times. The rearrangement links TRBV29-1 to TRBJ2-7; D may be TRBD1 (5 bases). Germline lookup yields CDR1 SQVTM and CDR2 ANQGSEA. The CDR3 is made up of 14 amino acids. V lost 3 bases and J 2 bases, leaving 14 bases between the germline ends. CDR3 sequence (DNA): TGCAGCGTTGATCGGTCAGGGTCAGCCTACGAGCAGTACTTC. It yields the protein CSVDRSGSAYEQYF.

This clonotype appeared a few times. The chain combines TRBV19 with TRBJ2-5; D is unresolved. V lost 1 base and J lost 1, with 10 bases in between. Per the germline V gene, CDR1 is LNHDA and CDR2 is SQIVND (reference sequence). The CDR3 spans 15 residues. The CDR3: CASSIVSQPQETQYF. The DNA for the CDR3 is TGTGCCAGTAGTATAGTTAGCCAGCCCCAAGAGACCCAGTACTTC.

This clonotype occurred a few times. The CDR3 protein is CSARVAGDTYNEQFF. CDR3 coding DNA: TGCAGTGCTAGGGTAGCGGGGGATACTTACAATGAGCAGTTCTTC. The V gene is TRBV20-1, the J gene TRBJ2-1; 9 bases line up with TRBD2. V shed 3 bases and J 4 bases; nucleotides not matched to a gene: 7. This CDR3 region has 15 residues. Germline-derived CDR1 and CDR2 are DFQATT and SNEGSKA (reference sequence).

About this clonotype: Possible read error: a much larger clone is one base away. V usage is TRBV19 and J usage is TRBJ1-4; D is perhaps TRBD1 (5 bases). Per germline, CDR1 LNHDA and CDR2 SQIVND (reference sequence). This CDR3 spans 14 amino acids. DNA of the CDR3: TGTGCCAGTAGTATACAAAGGGGCAATGAAAAACTGTCTTTT. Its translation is CASSIQRGNEKLSF.

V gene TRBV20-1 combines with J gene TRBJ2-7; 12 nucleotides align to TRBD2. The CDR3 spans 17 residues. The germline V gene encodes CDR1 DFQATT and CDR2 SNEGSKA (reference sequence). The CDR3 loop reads CRDPGLAGGPLTYEQYF. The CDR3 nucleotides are TGCAGGGACCCGGGGCTAGCGGGAGGGCCTTTAACCTACGAGCAGTACTTC.

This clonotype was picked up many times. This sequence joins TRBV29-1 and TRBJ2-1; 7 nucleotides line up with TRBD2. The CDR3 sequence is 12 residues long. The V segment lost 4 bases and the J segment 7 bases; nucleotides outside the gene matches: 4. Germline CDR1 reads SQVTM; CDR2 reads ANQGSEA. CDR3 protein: CSVGEGRNEQFF. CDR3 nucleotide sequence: TGCAGCGTTGGGGAGGGGAGGAATGAGCAGTTCTTC.

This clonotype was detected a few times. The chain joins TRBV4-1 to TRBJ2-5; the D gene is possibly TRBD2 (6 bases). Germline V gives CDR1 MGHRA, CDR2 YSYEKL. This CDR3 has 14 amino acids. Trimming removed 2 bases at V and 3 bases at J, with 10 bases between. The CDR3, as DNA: TGCGCCAGCAGCCAAATCCGACTAGAAGAGACCCAGTACTTC. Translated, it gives CASSQIRLEETQYF.

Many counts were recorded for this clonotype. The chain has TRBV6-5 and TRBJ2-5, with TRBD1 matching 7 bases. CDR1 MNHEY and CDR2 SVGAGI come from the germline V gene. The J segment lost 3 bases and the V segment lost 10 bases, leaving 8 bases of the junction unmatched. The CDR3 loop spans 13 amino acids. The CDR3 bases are TGTGCCACCTCACAGGGGCGGGAAGAGACCCAGTACTTC. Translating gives CATSQGREETQYF.

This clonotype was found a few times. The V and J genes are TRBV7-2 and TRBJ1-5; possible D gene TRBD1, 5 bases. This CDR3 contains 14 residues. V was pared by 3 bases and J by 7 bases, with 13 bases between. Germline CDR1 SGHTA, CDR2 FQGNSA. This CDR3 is CASSFLGVRQPQHF. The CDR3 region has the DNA TGTGCCAGCAGCTTTCTAGGGGTTAGACAGCCCCAGCATTTT.

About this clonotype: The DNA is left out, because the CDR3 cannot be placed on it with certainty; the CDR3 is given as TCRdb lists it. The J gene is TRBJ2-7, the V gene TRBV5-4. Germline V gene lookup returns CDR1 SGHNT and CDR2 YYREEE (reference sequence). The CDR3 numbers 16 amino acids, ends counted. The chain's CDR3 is CASSFYICSASSEQYF.